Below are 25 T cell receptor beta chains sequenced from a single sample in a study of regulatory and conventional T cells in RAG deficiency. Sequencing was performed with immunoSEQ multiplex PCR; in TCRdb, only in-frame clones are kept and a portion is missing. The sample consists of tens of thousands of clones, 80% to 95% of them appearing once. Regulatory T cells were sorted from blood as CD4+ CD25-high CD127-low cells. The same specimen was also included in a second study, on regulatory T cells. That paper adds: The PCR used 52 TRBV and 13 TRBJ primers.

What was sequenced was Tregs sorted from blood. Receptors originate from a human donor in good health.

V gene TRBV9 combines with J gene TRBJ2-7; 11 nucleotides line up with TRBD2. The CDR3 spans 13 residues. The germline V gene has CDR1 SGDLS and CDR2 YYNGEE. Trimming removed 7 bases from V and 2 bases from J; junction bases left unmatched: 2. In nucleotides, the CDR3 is TGTGCCAGCGGTAGCGGGGGGGCCTACGAGCAGTACTTC. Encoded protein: CASGSGGAYEQYF.

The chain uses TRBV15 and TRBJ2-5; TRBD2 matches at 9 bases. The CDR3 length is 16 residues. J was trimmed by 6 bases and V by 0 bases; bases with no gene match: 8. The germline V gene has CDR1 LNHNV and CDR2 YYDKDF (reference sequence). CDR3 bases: TGTGCCACCAGCAGAGATTCAAGCGGGGGGAGGAAGACCCAGTACTTC. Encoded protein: CATSRDSSGGRKTQYF. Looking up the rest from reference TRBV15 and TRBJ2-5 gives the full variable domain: DAMVIQNPRYQVTQFGKPVTLSCSQTLNHNVMYWYQQKSSQAPKLLFHYYDKDFNNEADTPDNFQSRRPNTSFCFLDIRSPGLGDTAMYLCATSRDSSGGRKTQYFGPGTRLLVL.

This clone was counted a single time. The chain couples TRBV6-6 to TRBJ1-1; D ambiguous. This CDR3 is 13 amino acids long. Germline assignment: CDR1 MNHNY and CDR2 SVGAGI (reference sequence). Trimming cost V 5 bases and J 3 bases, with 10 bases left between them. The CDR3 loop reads CASSDRKDTEAFF. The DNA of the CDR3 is TGTGCCAGCAGTGACCGAAAGGACACTGAAGCTTTCTTT.

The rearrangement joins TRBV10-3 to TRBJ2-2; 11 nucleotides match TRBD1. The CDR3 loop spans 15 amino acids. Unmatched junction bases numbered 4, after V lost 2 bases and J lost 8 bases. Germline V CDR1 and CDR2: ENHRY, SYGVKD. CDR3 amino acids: CAISERDRGTGELFF. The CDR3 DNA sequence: TGTGCCATCAGTGAGAGGGACAGGGGGACGGGGGAGCTGTTTTTT.

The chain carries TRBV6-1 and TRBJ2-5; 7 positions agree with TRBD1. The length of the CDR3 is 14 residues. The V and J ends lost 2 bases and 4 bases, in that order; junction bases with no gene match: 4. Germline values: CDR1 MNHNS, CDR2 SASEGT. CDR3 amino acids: CASSELAGGETQYF. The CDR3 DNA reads TGTGCCAGCAGTGAATTGGCAGGGGGAGAGACCCAGTACTTC.

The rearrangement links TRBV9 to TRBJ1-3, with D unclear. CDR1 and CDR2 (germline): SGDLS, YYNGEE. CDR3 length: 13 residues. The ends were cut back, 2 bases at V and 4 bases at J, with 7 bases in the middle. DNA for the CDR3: TGTGCCAGCAGCGTTTCCGTAGGAAACACCATATATTTT. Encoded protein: CASSVSVGNTIYF.

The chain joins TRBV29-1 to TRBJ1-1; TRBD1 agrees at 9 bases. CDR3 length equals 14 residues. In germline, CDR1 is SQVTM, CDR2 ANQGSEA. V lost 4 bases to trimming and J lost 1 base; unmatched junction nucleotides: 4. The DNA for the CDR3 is TGCAGCGTTGGTTGGGACAGGGAGAACACTGAAGCTTTCTTT. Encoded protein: CSVGWDRENTEAFF.

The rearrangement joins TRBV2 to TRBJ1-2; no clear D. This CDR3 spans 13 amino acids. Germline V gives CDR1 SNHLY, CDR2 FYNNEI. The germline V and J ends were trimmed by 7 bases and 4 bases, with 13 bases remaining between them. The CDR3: CASKGSGFYGYTF. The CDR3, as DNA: TGTGCCAGCAAAGGTTCGGGGTTCTATGGCTACACCTTC.

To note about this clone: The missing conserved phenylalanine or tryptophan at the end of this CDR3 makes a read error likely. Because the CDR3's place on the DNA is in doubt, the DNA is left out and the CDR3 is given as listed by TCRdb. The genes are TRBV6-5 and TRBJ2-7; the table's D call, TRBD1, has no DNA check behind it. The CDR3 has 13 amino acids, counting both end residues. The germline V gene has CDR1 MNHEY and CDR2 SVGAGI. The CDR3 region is CASSYSPTGTGFL.

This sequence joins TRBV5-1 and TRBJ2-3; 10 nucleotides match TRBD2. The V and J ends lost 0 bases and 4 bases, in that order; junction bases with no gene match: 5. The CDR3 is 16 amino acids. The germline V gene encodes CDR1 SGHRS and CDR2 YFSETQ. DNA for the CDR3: TGCGCCAGCAGCTTGGCAGCGGGGGGGGCGGCAGATACGCAGTATTTT. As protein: CASSLAAGGAADTQYF. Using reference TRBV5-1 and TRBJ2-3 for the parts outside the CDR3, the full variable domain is KAGVTQTPRYLIKTRGQQVTLSCSPISGHRSVSWYQQTPGQGLQFLFEYFSETQRNKGNFPGRFSGRQFSNSRSEMNVSTLELGDSALYLCASSLAAGGAADTQYFGPGTRLTVL.

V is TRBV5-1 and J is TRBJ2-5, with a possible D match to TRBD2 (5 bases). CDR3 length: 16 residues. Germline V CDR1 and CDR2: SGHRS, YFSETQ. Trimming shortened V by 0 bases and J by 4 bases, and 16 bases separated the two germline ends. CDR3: CASSLERVRGGETQYF. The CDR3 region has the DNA TGCGCCAGCAGCTTGGAGAGGGTAAGAGGCGGAGAGACCCAGTACTTC.

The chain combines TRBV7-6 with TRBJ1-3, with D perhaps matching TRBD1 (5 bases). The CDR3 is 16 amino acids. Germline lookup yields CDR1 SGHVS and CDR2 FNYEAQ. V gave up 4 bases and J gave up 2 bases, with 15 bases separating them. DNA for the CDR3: TGTGCCAGCAGCTCACGGCCCCGGGGACCTGGAAACACCATATATTTT. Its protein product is CASSSRPRGPGNTIYF.

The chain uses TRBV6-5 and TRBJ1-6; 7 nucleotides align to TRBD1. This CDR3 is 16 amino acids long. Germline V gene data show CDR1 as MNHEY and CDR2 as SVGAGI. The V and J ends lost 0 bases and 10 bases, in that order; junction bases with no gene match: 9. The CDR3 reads CASSYSTRQGGSPLHF. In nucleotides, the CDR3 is TGTGCCAGCAGTTACTCAACCCGGCAGGGGGGCTCACCCCTCCACTTT.

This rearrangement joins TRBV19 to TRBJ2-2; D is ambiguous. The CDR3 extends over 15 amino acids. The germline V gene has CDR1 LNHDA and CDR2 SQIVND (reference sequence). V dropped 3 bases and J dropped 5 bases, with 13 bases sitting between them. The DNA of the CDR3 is TGTGCCAGTAGTATCGAATCCACCTGGACCGGGGAGCTGTTTTTT. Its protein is CASSIESTWTGELFF.

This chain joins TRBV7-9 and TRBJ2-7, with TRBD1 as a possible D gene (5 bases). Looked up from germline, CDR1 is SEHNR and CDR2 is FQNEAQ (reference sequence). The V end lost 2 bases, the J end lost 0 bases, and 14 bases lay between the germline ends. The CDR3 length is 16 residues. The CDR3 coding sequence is TGTGCCAGCAGCTTATCGGACACCCTGAGCTCCTACGAGCAGTACTTC. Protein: CASSLSDTLSSYEQYF. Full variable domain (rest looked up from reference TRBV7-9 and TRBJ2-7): DTGVSQNPRHKITKRGQNVTFRCDPISEHNRLYWYRQTLGQGPEFLTYFQNEAQLEKSRLLSDRFSAERPKGSFSTLEIQRTEQGDSAMYLCASSLSDTLSSYEQYFGPGTRLTVT.

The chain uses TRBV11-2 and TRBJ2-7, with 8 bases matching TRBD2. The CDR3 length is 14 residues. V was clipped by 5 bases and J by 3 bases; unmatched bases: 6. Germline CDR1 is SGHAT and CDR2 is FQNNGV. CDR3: CASSLPGGVYEQYF. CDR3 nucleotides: TGTGCCAGCAGCCTACCCGGGGGGGTCTACGAGCAGTACTTC.

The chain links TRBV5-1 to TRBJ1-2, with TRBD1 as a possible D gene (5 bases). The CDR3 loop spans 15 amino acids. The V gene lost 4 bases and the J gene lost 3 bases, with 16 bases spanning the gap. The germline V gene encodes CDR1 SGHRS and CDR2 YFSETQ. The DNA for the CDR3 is TGCGCCAGCAGCCCCCAAGGGTGGGGGGACTATGGCTACACCTTC. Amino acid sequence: CASSPQGWGDYGYTF.

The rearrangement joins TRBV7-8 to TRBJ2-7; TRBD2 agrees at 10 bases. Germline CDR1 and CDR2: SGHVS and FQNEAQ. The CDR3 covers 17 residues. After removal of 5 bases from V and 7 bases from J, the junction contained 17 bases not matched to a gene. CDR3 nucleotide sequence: TGTGCCAGCAGCCCGAATCTCTGGGCTAGCGGGGGTGGAGAGCAGTACTTC. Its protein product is CASSPNLWASGGGEQYF.

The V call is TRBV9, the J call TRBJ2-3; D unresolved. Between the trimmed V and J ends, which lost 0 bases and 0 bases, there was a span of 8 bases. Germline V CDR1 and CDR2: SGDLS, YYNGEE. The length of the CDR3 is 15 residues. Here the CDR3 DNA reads TGTGCCAGCAGCGTAGAGATTCATAGCACAGATACGCAGTATTTT. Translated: CASSVEIHSTDTQYF.

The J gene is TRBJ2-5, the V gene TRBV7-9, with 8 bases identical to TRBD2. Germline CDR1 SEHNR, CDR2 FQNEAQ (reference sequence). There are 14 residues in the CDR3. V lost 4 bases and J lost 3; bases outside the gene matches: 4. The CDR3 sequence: CASSWGGGKETQYF. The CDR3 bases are TGTGCCAGCAGCTGGGGCGGGGGGAAAGAGACCCAGTACTTC.

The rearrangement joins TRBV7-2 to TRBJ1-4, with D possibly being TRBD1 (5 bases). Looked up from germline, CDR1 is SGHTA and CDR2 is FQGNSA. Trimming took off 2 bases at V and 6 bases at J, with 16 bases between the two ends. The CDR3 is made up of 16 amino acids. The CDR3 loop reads CASSLLKGWGDEKLFF. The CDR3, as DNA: TGTGCCAGCAGCTTACTAAAGGGTTGGGGGGATGAAAAACTGTTTTTT. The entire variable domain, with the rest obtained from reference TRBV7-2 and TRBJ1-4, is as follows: GAGVSQSPSNKVTEKGKDVELRCDPISGHTALYWYRQSLGQGLEFLIYFQGNSAPDKSGLPSDRFSAERTGGSVSTLTIQRTQQEDSAVYLCASSLLKGWGDEKLFFGSGTQLSVL.

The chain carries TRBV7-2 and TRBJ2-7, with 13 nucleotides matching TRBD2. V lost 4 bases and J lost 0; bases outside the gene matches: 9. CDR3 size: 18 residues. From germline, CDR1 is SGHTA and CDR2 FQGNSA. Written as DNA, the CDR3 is TGTGCCAGCAGCTATAGACTAGGACTAGCGGGGGACTCCTACGAGCAGTACTTC. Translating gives CASSYRLGLAGDSYEQYF.

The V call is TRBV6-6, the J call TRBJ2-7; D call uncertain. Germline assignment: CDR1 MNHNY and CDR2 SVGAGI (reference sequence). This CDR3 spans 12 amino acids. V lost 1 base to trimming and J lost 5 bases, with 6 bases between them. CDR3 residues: CASSYLGHEQYF. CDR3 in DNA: TGTGCCAGCAGTTACTTGGGCCACGAGCAGTACTTC.

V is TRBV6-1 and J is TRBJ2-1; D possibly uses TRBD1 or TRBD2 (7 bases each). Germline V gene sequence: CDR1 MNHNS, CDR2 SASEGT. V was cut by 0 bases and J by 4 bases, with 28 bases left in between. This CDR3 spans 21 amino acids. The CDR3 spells CASSEARRFIRGGRFYNEQFF. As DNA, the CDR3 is TGTGCCAGCAGTGAAGCCCGGAGATTCATCAGGGGGGGCCGATTTTACAATGAGCAGTTCTTC.

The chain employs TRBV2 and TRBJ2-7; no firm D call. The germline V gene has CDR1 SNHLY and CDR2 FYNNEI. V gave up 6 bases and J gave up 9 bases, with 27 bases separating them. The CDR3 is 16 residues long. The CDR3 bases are TGTGCCAGCAGACCCCCAACGGACCGCCATGCTCGCGGGCAGTACTTC. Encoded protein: CASRPPTDRHARGQYF.